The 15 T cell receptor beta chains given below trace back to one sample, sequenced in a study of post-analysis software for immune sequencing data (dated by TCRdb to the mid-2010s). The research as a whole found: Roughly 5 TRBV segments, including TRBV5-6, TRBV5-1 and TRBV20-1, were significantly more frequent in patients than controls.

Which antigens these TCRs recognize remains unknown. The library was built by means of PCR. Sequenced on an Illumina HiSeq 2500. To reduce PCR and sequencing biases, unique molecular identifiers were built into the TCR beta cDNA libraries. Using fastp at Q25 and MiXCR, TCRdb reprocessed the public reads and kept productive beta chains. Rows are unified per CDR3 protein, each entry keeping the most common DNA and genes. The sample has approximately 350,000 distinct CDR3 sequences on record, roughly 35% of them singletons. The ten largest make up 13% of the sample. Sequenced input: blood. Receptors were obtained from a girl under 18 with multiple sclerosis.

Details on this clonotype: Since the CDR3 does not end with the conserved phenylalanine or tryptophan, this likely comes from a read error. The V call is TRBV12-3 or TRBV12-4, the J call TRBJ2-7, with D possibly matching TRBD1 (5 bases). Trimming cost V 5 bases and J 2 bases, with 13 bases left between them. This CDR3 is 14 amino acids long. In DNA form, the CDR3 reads TGTGCCAGCAGTGACAGAATTTATCCCTACGAGCAGTACTTA. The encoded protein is CASSDRIYPYEQYL.

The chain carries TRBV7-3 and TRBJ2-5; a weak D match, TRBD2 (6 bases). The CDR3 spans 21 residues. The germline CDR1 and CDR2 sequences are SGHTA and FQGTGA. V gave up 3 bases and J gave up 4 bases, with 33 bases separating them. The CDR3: CASSLLPIWDFSFPAVETQYF. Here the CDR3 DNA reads TGTGCCAGCAGCTTGCTCCCCATTTGGGACTTCTCATTTCCAGCGGTAGAGACCCAGTACTTC.

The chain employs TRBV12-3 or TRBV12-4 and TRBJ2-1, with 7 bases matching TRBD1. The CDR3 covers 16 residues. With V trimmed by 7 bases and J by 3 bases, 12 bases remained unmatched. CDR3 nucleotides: TGTGCCAGCACCTTGGGGCTAGGGGGCATCTACAATGAGCAGTTCTTC. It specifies CASTLGLGGIYNEQFF.

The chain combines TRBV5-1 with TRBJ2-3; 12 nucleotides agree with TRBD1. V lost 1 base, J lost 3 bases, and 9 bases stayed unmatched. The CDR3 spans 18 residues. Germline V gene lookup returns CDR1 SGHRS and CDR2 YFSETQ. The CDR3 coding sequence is TGCGCCAGCAGCTTGATCCCGGGACAGGGGGCCGGAACAGATACGCAGTATTTT. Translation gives CASSLIPGQGAGTDTQYF. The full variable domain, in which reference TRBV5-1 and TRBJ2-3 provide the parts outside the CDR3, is KAGVTQTPRYLIKTRGQQVTLSCSPISGHRSVSWYQQTPGQGLQFLFEYFSETQRNKGNFPGRFSGRQFSNSRSEMNVSTLELGDSALYLCASSLIPGQGAGTDTQYFGPGTRLTVL.

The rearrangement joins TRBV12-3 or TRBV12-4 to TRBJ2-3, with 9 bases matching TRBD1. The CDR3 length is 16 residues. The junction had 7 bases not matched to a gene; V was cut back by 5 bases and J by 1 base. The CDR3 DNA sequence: TGTGCCAGCAGTCCGGGACAGGGTGTTGGCACAGATACGCAGTATTTT. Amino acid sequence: CASSPGQGVGTDTQYF.

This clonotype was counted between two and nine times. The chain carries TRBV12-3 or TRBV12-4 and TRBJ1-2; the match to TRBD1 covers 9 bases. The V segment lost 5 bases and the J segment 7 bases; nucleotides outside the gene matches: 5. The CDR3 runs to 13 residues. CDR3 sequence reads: CASSITGGGGYTF. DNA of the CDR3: TGTGCCAGCAGTATAACAGGGGGCGGTGGCTACACCTTC.

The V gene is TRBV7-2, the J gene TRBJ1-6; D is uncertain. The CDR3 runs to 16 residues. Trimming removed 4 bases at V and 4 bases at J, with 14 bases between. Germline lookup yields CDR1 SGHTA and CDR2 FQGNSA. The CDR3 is CASSSRSGRYNSPLHF. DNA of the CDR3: TGTGCCAGCAGCTCTCGGTCGGGTCGTTATAATTCACCCCTCCACTTT.

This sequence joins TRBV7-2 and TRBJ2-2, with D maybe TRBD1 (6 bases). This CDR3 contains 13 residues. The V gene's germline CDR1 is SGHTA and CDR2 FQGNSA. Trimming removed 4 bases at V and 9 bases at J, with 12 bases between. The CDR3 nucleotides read TGTGCCAGCAGCTCACCGGGACAACGGGAGCTGTTTTTT. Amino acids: CASSSPGQRELFF.

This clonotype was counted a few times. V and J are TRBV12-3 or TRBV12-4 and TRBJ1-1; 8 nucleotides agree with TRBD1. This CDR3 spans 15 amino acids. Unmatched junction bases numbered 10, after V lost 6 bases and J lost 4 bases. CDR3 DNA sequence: TGTGCCAGCAGCCCAGTGACAGGGGTGGTCACTGAAGCTTTCTTT. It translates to CASSPVTGVVTEAFF.

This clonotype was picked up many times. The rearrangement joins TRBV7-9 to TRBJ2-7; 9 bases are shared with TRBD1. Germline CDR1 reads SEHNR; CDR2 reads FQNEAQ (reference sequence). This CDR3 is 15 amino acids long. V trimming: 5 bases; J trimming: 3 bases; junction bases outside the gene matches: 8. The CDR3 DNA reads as TGTGCCAGCAGCGAGTTGGACAGGGGTAACTACGAGCAGTACTTC. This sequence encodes CASSELDRGNYEQYF.

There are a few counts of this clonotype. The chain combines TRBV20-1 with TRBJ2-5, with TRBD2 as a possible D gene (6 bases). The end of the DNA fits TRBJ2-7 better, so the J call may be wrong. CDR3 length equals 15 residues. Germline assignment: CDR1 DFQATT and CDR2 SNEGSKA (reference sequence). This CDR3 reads CSAGGSGGGWNEQYF. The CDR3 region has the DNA TGCAGTGCTGGGGGATCAGGTGGAGGGTGGAACGAGCAGTACTTC.

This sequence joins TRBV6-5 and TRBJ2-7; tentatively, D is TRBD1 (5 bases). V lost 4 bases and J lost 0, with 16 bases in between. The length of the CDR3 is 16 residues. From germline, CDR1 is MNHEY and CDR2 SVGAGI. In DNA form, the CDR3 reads TGTGCCAGCAGTTCCCCCCCTGCTAGGGGCTCCTACGAGCAGTACTTC. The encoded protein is CASSSPPARGSYEQYF.

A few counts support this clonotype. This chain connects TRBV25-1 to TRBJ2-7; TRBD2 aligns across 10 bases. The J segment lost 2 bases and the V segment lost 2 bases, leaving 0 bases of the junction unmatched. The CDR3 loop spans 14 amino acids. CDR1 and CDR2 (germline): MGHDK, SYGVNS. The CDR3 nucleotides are TGTGCCAGCAGTGAACTAGCGGGGGCCTACGAGCAGTACTTC. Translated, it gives CASSELAGAYEQYF.

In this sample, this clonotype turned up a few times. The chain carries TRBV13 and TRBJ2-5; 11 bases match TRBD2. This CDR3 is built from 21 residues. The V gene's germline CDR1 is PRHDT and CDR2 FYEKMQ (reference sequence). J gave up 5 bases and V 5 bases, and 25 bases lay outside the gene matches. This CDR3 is CASSGETGAPQRLAGSETQYF. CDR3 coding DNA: TGTGCCAGCAGCGGAGAGACAGGCGCACCCCAAAGACTAGCGGGGTCTGAGACCCAGTACTTC.

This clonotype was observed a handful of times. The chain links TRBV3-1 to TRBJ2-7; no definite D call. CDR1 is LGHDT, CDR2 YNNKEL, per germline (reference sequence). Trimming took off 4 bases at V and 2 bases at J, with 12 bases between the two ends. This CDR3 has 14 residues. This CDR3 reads CASSRLADTYEQYF. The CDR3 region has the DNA TGTGCCAGCAGCCGGCTCGCAGACACCTACGAGCAGTACTTC.